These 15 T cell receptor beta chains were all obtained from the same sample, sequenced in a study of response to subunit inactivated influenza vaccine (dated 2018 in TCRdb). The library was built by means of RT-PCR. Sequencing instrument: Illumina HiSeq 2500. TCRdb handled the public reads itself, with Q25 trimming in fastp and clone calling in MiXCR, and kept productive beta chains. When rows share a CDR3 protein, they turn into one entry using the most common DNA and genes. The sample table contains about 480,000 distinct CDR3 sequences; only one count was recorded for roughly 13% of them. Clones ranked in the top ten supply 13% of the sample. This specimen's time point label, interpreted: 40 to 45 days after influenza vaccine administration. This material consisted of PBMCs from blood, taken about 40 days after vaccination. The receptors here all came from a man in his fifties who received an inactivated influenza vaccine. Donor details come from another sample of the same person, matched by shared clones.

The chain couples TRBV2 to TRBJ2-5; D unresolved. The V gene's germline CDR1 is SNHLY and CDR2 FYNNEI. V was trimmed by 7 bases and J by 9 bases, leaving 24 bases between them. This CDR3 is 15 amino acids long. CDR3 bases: TGTGCCAGCATTGTCGGTTTGCCAGGTCGGGTGGCCCAGTACTTC. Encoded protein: CASIVGLPGRVAQYF.

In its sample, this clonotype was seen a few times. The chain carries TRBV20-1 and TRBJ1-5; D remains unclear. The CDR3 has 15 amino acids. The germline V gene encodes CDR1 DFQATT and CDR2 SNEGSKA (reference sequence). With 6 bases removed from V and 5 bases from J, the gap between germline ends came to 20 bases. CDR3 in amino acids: CSATANGIRYQPQHF. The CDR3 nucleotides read TGCAGTGCGACCGCCAACGGGATTCGGTATCAGCCCCAGCATTTT.

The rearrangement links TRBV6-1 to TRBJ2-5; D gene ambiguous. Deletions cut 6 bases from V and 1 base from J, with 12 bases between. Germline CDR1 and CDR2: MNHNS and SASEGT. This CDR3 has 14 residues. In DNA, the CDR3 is TGTGCCAGCAGCTCCCCAAGGGCCCAAGAGACCCAGTACTTC. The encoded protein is CASSSPRAQETQYF.

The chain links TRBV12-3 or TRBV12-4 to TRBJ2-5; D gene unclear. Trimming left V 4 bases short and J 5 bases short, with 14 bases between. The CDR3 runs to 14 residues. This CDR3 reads CASSSSMDGETQYF. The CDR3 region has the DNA TGTGCCAGCAGTTCCTCCATGGACGGGGAGACCCAGTACTTC.

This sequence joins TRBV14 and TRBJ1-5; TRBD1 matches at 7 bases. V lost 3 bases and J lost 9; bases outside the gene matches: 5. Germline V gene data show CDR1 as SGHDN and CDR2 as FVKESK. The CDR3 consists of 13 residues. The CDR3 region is CASSHPGTVPQHF. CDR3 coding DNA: TGTGCCAGCAGCCATCCCGGGACAGTGCCCCAGCATTTT. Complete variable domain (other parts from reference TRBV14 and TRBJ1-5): EAGVTQFPSHSVIEKGQTVTLRCDPISGHDNLYWYRRVMGKEIKFLLHFVKESKQDESGMPNNRFLAERTGGTYSTLKVQPAELEDSGVYFCASSHPGTVPQHFGDGTRLSIL.

CDR3 in amino acids: CASSFVTGGRKETQYF. In DNA form, the CDR3 reads TGTGCCAGCAGCTTCGTTACGGGGGGGCGGAAAGAGACCCAGTACTTC. The gene calls are TRBV7-2 and TRBJ2-5; 8 nucleotides agree with TRBD2. CDR3 length: 16 residues. V was pared by 3 bases and J by 3 bases, with 9 bases of the junction left unmatched. CDR1 is SGHTA and CDR2 is FQGNSA in the germline V gene.

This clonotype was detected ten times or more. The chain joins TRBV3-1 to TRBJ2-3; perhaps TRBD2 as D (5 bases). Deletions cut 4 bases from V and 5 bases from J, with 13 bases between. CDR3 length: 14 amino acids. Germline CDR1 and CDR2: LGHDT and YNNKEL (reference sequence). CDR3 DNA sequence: TGTGCCAGCAGCCGACGAGGGCCGGGAGATACGCAGTATTTT. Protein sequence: CASSRRGPGDTQYF.

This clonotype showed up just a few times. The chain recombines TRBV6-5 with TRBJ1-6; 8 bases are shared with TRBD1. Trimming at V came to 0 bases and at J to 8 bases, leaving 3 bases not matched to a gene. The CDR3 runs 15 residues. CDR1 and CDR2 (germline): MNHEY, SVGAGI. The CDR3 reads CASSYSQGAYSPLHF. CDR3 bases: TGTGCCAGCAGTTACTCGCAGGGGGCGTATTCACCCCTCCACTTT.

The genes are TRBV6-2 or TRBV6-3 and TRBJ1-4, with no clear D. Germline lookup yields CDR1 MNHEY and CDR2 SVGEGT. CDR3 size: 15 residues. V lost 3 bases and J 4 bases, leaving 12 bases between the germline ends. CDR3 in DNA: TGTGCCAGCAGTTATTCTGCCAGCAATAATGAAAAACTGTTTTTT. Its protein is CASSYSASNNEKLFF.

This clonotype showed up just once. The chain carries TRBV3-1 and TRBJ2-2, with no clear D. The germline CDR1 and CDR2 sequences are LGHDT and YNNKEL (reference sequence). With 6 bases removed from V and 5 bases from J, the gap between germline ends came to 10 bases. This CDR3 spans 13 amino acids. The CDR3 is CASRKVGTGELFF. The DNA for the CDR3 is TGTGCCAGCAGAAAAGTGGGGACCGGGGAGCTGTTTTTT.

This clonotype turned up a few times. The CDR3 loop is CASSLRDQVWGQETQYF. In nucleotides, the CDR3 is TGTGCCAGCAGCCTCCGGGACCAAGTTTGGGGGCAAGAGACCCAGTACTTC. The rearrangement links TRBV9 to TRBJ2-5, with D perhaps assigned TRBD1 or TRBD2 (5 bases each). The CDR3 covers 17 residues. V shed 4 bases and J shed 2 bases, with 21 bases lying between them. Germline V lookup: CDR1 SGDLS, CDR2 YYNGEE.

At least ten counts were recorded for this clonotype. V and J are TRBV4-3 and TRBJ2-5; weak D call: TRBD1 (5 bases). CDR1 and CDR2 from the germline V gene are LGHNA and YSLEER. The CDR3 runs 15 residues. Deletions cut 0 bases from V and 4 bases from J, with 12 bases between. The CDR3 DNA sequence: TGCGCCAGCAGCCAAGATCGAACAGGCCCAGAGACCCAGTACTTC. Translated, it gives CASSQDRTGPETQYF.

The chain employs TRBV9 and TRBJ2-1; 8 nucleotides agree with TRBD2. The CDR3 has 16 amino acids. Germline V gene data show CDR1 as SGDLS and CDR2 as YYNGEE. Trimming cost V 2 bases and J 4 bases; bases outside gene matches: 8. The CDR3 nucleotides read TGTGCCAGCAGCGTCAGCGGGAGCGAAGATTACAATGAGCAGTTCTTC. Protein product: CASSVSGSEDYNEQFF.

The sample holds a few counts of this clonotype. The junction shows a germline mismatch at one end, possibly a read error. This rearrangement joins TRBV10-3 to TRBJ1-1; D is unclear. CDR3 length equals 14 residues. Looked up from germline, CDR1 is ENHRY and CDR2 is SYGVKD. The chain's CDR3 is CAIRAGSLERKALF. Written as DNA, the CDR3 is TGTGCCATCAGGGCCGGGAGTCTCGAACGGAAAGCTCTCTTT.

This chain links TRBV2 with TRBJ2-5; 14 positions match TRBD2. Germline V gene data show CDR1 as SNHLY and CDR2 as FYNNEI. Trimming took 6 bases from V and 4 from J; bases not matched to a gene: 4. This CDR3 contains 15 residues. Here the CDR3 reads CASRTSGGAGETQYF. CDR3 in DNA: TGTGCCAGCAGGACTAGCGGGGGGGCAGGAGAGACCCAGTACTTC. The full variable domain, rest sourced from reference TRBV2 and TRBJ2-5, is EPEVTQTPSHQVTQMGQEVILRCVPISNHLYFYWYRQILGQKVEFLVSFYNNEISEKSEIFDDQFSVERPDGSNFTLKIRSTKLEDSAMYFCASRTSGGAGETQYFGPGTRLLVL.